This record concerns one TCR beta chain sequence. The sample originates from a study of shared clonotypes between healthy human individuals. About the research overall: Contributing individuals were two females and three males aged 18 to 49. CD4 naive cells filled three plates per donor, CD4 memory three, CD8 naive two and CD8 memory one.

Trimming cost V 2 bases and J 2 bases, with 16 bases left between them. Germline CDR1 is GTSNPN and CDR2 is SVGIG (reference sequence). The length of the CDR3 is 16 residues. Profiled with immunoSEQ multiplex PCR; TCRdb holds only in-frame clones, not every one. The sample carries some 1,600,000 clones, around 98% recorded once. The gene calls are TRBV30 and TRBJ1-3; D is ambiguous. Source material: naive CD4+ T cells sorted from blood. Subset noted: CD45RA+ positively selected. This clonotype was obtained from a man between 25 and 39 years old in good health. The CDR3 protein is CAWSPNRRGPGNTIYF. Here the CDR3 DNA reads TGTGCCTGGAGTCCAAATCGCCGCGGACCTGGAAACACCATATATTTT.